The 19 T cell receptor beta chains below come from one sample, sequenced in a study of blood T cell repertoires in COVID-19. Clones were sequenced by immunoSEQ multiplex PCR, and TCRdb holds only the in-frame ones, with some missing. The sample records about 73,000 clones, roughly three quarters being singletons. Sequencing was performed on peripheral blood. The receptor set was obtained from a man aged 70 or older with COVID-19, enrolled during active disease.

The V gene is TRBV4-1, the J gene TRBJ1-2, with no clear D. V lost 1 base and J 4 bases, leaving 16 bases between the germline ends. The CDR3 consists of 16 residues. Germline values: CDR1 MGHRA, CDR2 YSYEKL. For the CDR3, the DNA is TGCGCCAGCAGCCAAGGGACTGCGGGTCAACTCTATGGCTACACCTTC. As protein: CASSQGTAGQLYGYTF.

CDR3: CASSETVNTEAFF. CDR3 DNA: TGCGCCAGCAGCGAGACAGTAAACACTGAAGCTTTCTTT. This chain uses TRBV5-1 with TRBJ1-1; perhaps TRBD1 as D (5 bases). CDR1 and CDR2 (germline): SGHRS, YFSETQ. This CDR3 region has 13 residues. V lost 4 bases and J lost 2, with 9 bases in between.

The V and J genes are TRBV15 and TRBJ1-6; D ambiguous. Trimming left V 6 bases short and J 8 bases short, with 8 bases between. CDR1 is LNHNV, CDR2 YYDKDF, per germline (reference sequence). The CDR3 has 12 amino acids. The CDR3 reads CATRVGDSPLHF. CDR3 DNA: TGTGCCACCAGGGTCGGGGATTCACCCCTCCACTTT.

This rearrangement joins TRBV6-6 to TRBJ2-3, with no clear D. This CDR3 region has 15 residues. The V and J ends lost 0 bases and 0 bases respectively, with 7 bases between them. CDR1 is MNHNY, CDR2 SVGAGI, per germline (reference sequence). The CDR3 region has the DNA TGTGCCAGCAGTTACTCGGTGACTAGCACAGATACGCAGTATTTT. Amino acid sequence: CASSYSVTSTDTQYF.

Only one count was recorded for this clone. The rearrangement uses TRBV4-1 and TRBJ2-7, with 13 bases that match TRBD2. Trimming at V came to 0 bases and at J to 2 bases, leaving 4 bases not matched to a gene. The CDR3 sequence is 17 residues long. From germline, CDR1 is MGHRA and CDR2 YSYEKL. Here the CDR3 reads CASSQETGLAGAYEQYF. The CDR3 region has the DNA TGCGCCAGCAGCCAAGAGACCGGACTAGCGGGGGCCTACGAGCAGTACTTC.

The rearrangement links TRBV6-2 or TRBV6-3 to TRBJ1-2, with 7 nucleotides matching TRBD1. J lost 4 bases, V lost 1 base, and 0 bases had no gene match. This CDR3 spans 13 amino acids. Germline V gene sequence: CDR1 MNHEY, CDR2 SVGEGT. The chain's CDR3 is CASSYYRGYGYTF. The CDR3, as DNA: TGTGCCAGCAGTTACTACAGGGGCTATGGCTACACCTTC.

The table lists this clone with a count of one. The chain uses TRBV1 and TRBJ2-2; the table's D call of TRBD2 was not tested on the DNA. TRBV1 is annotated as a pseudogene. The CDR3 runs to 17 residues. The CDR3 region is CTSSQTREREGLGELFF. CDR3 in DNA: TGCACCAGCAGCCAAACACGGGAGCGGGAGGGCCTGGGGGAGCTGTTTTTT.

The chain has TRBV9 and TRBJ1-1; TRBD1 might be the D (5 bases). With 0 bases removed from V and 6 bases from J, the gap between germline ends came to 15 bases. Germline V lookup: CDR1 SGDLS, CDR2 YYNGEE. This CDR3 region has 15 residues. CDR3 sequence: CASSVGGQGLAEAFF. DNA of the CDR3: TGTGCCAGCAGCGTAGGCGGCCAGGGCTTGGCTGAAGCTTTCTTT.

The chain uses TRBV6-4 and TRBJ2-2, with D tentatively TRBD1 (6 bases). Germline CDR1 and CDR2: MRHNA and SNTAGT. This CDR3 has 13 residues. V dropped 7 bases and J dropped 3 bases, with 9 bases sitting between them. The CDR3 bases are TGTGCCAGCAAGGGGGTCGACACCGGGGAGCTGTTTTTT. It encodes CASKGVDTGELFF.

This chain links TRBV30 with TRBJ1-3, with 8 bases identical to TRBD1. J gave up 4 bases and V 3 bases, and 5 bases lay outside the gene matches. CDR1 and CDR2 (germline): GTSNPN, SVGIG (reference sequence). This CDR3 is 14 amino acids long. CDR3 DNA: TGTGCCTGGAGCTGGACAGGGCAAGGAAACACCATATATTTT. Amino acid sequence: CAWSWTGQGNTIYF. Looking up the rest from reference TRBV30 and TRBJ1-3 gives the full variable domain: SQTIHQWPATLVQPVGSPLSLECTVEGTSNPNLYWYRQAAGRGLQLLFYSVGIGQISSEVPQNLSASRPQDRQFILSSKKLLLSDSGFYLCAWSWTGQGNTIYFGEGSWLTVV.

J is TRBJ2-1 and V is TRBV4-3, with 9 bases lining up with TRBD2. The ends lost 1 base at V and 2 bases at J; junction bases unmatched: 6. CDR3 length: 17 residues. Germline V gene data show CDR1 as LGHNA and CDR2 as YSLEER. The CDR3 bases are TGCGCCAGCAGCCAAGGTAGGGCGGGAGGGGCCTACAATGAGCAGTTCTTC. This translates into CASSQGRAGGAYNEQFF.

The chain has TRBV2 and TRBJ1-1; possibly TRBD1 for D (6 bases). This CDR3 comprises 14 residues. With 6 bases removed from V and 3 bases from J, the gap between germline ends came to 14 bases. Germline assignment: CDR1 SNHLY and CDR2 FYNNEI. The CDR3 loop reads CASRQQGHDTEAFF. In DNA form, the CDR3 reads TGTGCCAGCAGACAACAGGGACATGACACTGAAGCTTTCTTT.

V and J are TRBV10-3 and TRBJ1-1; D call uncertain. CDR1 is ENHRY, CDR2 SYGVKD, per germline. The CDR3 loop spans 12 amino acids. The V end lost 5 bases, the J end lost 11 bases, and 15 bases lay between the germline ends. The CDR3: CAISQPTLGAFF. The CDR3 nucleotides are TGTGCCATCAGTCAACCAACGCTGGGCGCTTTCTTT.

The chain recombines TRBV10-3 with TRBJ1-6, with TRBD1 as a possible D gene (5 bases). The V end was cut by 2 bases, the J end by 5 bases, with 13 bases between. The CDR3 totals 16 residues. The germline V gene has CDR1 ENHRY and CDR2 SYGVKD. CDR3 amino acids: CAISEGRAGDNSPLHF. The CDR3 DNA is TGTGCCATCAGTGAGGGCAGGGCCGGAGATAATTCACCCCTCCACTTT.

The table lists this clone with many counts. The chain joins TRBV7-9 to TRBJ2-7, with a possible D match to TRBD1 (5 bases). The CDR3 sequence is 15 residues long. Trimming stripped 1 base from V and 9 bases from J, with 19 bases between. The germline V gene encodes CDR1 SEHNR and CDR2 FQNEAQ (reference sequence). This CDR3 is CASSLEATVTTMQYF. CDR3 nucleotide sequence: TGTGCCAGCAGCTTAGAGGCGACAGTAACTACGATGCAGTACTTC.

The chain has TRBV19 and TRBJ1-5; D remains ambiguous. Between the trimmed V and J ends, which lost 1 base and 2 bases, there was a span of 9 bases. Germline V gives CDR1 LNHDA, CDR2 SQIVND (reference sequence). The CDR3 covers 15 residues. CDR3 loop: CASSIGQVGNQPQHF. CDR3 in DNA: TGTGCCAGTAGTATAGGGCAGGTAGGCAATCAGCCCCAGCATTTT. Based on the CDR3 plus reference TRBV19 and TRBJ1-5, the full variable domain is DGGITQSPKYLFRKEGQNVTLSCEQNLNHDAMYWYRQDPGQGLRLIYYSQIVNDFQKGDIAEGYSVSREKKESFPLTVTSAQKNPTAFYLCASSIGQVGNQPQHFGDGTRLSIL.

CDR3 nucleotide sequence: TGTGCCAGTAGTCCGGGTCCTATGAACACTGAAGCTTTCTTT. This encodes CASSPGPMNTEAFF. The chain carries TRBV19 and TRBJ1-1; unclear D gene. Germline V gene data show CDR1 as LNHDA and CDR2 as SQIVND (reference sequence). The V gene lost 5 bases and the J gene lost 0 bases, with 10 bases spanning the gap. The CDR3 has 14 amino acids.

This clone was found a few times. V is TRBV3-1 (or the pseudogene TRBV3-2) and J is TRBJ2-7; 7 nucleotides match TRBD2. Germline CDR1 is LGHDT and CDR2 is YNNKEL (reference sequence). The CDR3 is 14 amino acids. V was clipped by 3 bases and J by 12 bases; unmatched bases: 14. The CDR3 loop is CASSQAPSLSGTYF. Here the CDR3 DNA reads TGTGCCAGCAGCCAGGCCCCCTCCCTAAGCGGGACGTACTTC.

DNA for the CDR3: TGTGCCATCAGTCCGGGACTAGCGGGTACTCCCAGCACAGATACGCAGTATTTT. As protein: CAISPGLAGTPSTDTQYF. The chain uses TRBV10-3 and TRBJ2-3, with TRBD2 matching over 12 bases. V lost 5 bases to trimming and J lost 0 bases; unmatched junction nucleotides: 9. Per germline, CDR1 ENHRY and CDR2 SYGVKD. The CDR3 extends over 18 amino acids.